Listed here is a single T cell receptor (beta chain). In germline, CDR1 is SGHRS, CDR2 YFSETQ. Trimming stripped 4 bases from V and 0 bases from J, with 11 bases between. This CDR3 has 15 amino acids. This specimen belongs to a study of blood T cell repertoires in COVID-19. Here immunoSEQ multiplex PCR was the method, and the copy in TCRdb shows in-frame clones only, minus some. Of 140,000 to 150,000 clones in the sample, around four fifths are singletons; the top ten hold around 6.2%. Cohort 3 donors counted as recovered after two negative PCRs, clearance, or resolved symptoms. The source of this sequence is a middle-aged woman who had recovered from COVID-19. Sequenced: PBMCs or T cells enriched from blood (not recorded which). The gene calls are TRBV5-1 and TRBJ1-3; no clear D gene. The CDR3 nucleotides read TGCGCCAGCAGCATCGACGGGAGCTCTGGAAACACCATATATTTT. Residues: CASSIDGSSGNTIYF.